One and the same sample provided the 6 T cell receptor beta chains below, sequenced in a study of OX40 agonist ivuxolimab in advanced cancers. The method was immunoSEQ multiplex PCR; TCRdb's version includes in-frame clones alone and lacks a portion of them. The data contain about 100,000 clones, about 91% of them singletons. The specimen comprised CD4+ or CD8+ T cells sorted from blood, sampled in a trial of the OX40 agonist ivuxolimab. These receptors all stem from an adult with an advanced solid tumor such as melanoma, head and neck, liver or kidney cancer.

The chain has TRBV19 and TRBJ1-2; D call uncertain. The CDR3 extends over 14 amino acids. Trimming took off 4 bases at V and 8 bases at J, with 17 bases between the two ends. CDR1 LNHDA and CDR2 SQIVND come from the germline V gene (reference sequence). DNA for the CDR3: TGTGCCAGTAGTACAACCCGCGGGTTAGGGGGCTACACCTTC. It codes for CASSTTRGLGGYTF.

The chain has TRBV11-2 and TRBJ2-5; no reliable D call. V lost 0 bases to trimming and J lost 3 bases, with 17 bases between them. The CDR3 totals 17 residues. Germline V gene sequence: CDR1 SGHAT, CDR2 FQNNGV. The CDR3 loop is CASSLEVFVSDEETQYF. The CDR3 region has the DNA TGTGCCAGCAGCTTAGAAGTTTTCGTCTCCGATGAAGAGACCCAGTACTTC.

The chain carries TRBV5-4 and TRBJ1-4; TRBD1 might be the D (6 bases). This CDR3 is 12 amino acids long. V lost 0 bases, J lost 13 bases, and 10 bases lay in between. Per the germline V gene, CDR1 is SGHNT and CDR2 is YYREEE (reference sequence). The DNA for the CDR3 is TGTGCCAGCAGCTTGGAGGGGGGCAGACTGTTTTTT. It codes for CASSLEGGRLFF.

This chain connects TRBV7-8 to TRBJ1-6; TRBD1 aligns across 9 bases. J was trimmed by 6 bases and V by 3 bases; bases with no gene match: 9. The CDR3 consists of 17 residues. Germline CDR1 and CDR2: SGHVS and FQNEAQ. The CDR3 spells CASSFLWTGASNSPLHF. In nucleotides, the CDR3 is TGTGCCAGCAGCTTCCTCTGGACAGGGGCCTCTAATTCACCCCTCCACTTT. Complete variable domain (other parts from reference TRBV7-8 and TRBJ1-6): GAGVSQSPRYKVAKRGQDVALRCDPISGHVSLFWYQQALGQGPEFLTYFQNEAQLDKSGLPSDRFFAERPEGSVSTLKIQRTQQEDSAVYLCASSFLWTGASNSPLHFGNGTRLTVT.

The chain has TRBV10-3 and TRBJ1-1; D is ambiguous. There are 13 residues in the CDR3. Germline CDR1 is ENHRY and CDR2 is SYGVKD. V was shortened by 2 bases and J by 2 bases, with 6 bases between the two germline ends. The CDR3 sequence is CAISETANTEAFF. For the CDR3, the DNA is TGTGCCATCAGTGAGACAGCTAACACTGAAGCTTTCTTT.

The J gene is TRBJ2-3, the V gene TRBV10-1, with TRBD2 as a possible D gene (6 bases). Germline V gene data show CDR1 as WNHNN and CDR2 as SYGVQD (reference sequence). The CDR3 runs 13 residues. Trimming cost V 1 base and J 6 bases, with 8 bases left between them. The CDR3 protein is CASSEWGVDTQYF. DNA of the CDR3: TGCGCCAGCAGTGAGTGGGGGGTCGATACGCAGTATTTT.